These 31 T cell receptor beta chains were all obtained from the same sample, sequenced in a study of cytomegalovirus exposure and HLA in healthy donors. Data came from immunoSEQ multiplex PCR; TCRdb stores just in-frame clones and leaves some out. The table includes 140,000 to 150,000 clones, about 94% detected once. The sequenced material came from PBMCs. These receptors were obtained from a man aged 18 to 30 in good health and CMV-seropositive.

The V call is TRBV5-1, the J call TRBJ1-4; no firm D call. Germline V gives CDR1 SGHRS, CDR2 YFSETQ. V was clipped by 8 bases and J by 4 bases, with 27 bases between them. The CDR3 length is 18 residues. CDR3 DNA sequence: TGCGCCAGTTCAAGCGAGGGCAGACCAGGCTTTCGTAATGAAAAACTGTTTTTT. Residues: CASSSEGRPGFRNEKLFF.

This clone was seen a few times. The chain employs TRBV10-3 and TRBJ2-7; D is ambiguous. This CDR3 region has 12 residues. The germline V and J ends were trimmed by 2 bases and 4 bases, with 6 bases remaining between them. Germline V gives CDR1 ENHRY, CDR2 SYGVKD. The CDR3 coding sequence is TGTGCCATCAGTGAGAGAGGTTACGAGCAGTACTTC. It encodes CAISERGYEQYF.

The chain has TRBV25-1 and TRBJ1-4; 10 bases are shared with TRBD1. CDR3 length: 13 amino acids. J lost 10 bases, V lost 9 bases, and 8 bases had no gene match. Germline CDR1 and CDR2: MGHDK and SYGVNS. CDR3 loop: CASKGQGRGKLFF. In nucleotides, the CDR3 is TGTGCCAGTAAGGGACAGGGGAGGGGAAAACTGTTTTTT.

The chain is built from TRBV6-1 and TRBJ1-3; TRBD1 matches at 9 bases. Losses at the gene ends were 6 bases for V and 8 bases for J; bases not matched to a gene: 8. The CDR3 has 14 amino acids. In germline, CDR1 is MNHNS, CDR2 SASEGT. The CDR3 DNA sequence: TGTGCCAGCAGCAAGGACAGGGGAAGGGACACCATATATTTT. This sequence encodes CASSKDRGRDTIYF.

The chain carries TRBV28 and TRBJ2-1; 8 nucleotides align to TRBD1. CDR1 and CDR2 from the germline V gene are MDHEN and SYDVKM. Trimming removed 7 bases from V and 5 bases from J; junction bases left unmatched: 4. This CDR3 has 13 residues. The DNA for the CDR3 is TGTGCCAGCACCCTGGGACAGGACAATGAGCAGTTCTTC. Its translation: CASTLGQDNEQFF.

The chain recombines TRBV5-1 with TRBJ2-3; 10 nucleotides line up with TRBD2. Germline V gene data show CDR1 as SGHRS and CDR2 as YFSETQ. The trim removed 4 bases at V and 2 bases at J, leaving 7 bases unmatched. The CDR3 loop spans 16 amino acids. The DNA of the CDR3 is TGCGCCAGCAGCACAGGACTAGCGGCAAACACAGATACGCAGTATTTT. This codes for CASSTGLAANTDTQYF. The whole variable domain, filled in from reference TRBV5-1 and TRBJ2-3, reads KAGVTQTPRYLIKTRGQQVTLSCSPISGHRSVSWYQQTPGQGLQFLFEYFSETQRNKGNFPGRFSGRQFSNSRSEMNVSTLELGDSALYLCASSTGLAANTDTQYFGPGTRLTVL.

The chain uses TRBV2 and TRBJ2-7; 9 bases agree with TRBD2. This CDR3 is 14 amino acids long. The V gene end was trimmed by 6 bases and the J gene end by 2 bases; junction bases not matched to a gene: 5. CDR1 and CDR2 (germline): SNHLY, FYNNEI. The CDR3 is CASRHSGSPYEQYF. In nucleotides, the CDR3 is TGTGCCAGCAGGCATAGCGGGAGTCCCTACGAGCAGTACTTC.

The V call is TRBV15, the J call TRBJ2-2; TRBD1 agrees at 7 bases. Looked up from germline, CDR1 is LNHNV and CDR2 is YYDKDF (reference sequence). The CDR3 length is 14 residues. Trimming cost V 9 bases and J 5 bases; bases outside gene matches: 9. CDR3 sequence (DNA): TGTGCCACACGGGTTAACAGGGGAACCGGGGAGCTGTTTTTT. This gives the protein CATRVNRGTGELFF.

V gene TRBV7-9 combines with J gene TRBJ2-1; 9 bases are shared with TRBD2. CDR3 length equals 15 residues. The V and J ends lost 5 bases and 8 bases, in that order; junction bases with no gene match: 10. The germline CDR1 and CDR2 sequences are SEHNR and FQNEAQ (reference sequence). CDR3 amino acids: CASSAGLAGLDEQFF. The CDR3 bases are TGTGCCAGCAGCGCAGGGCTAGCGGGACTTGATGAGCAGTTCTTC.

The chain uses TRBV2 and TRBJ1-1; D is perhaps TRBD1 (5 bases). From germline, CDR1 is SNHLY and CDR2 FYNNEI. The CDR3 sequence is 13 residues long. Trimming took 5 bases from V and 3 from J, leaving 10 bases between them. The CDR3 nucleotides read TGTGCCAGCAGTCGACAGCCCGACACTGAAGCTTTCTTT. Translating gives CASSRQPDTEAFF.

V gene TRBV28 combines with J gene TRBJ1-2, with TRBD1 matching 8 bases. Trimming took 7 bases from V and 4 from J; bases not matched to a gene: 5. Germline V CDR1 and CDR2: MDHEN, SYDVKM. The CDR3 has 13 amino acids. CDR3: CASTDRGGYGYTF. CDR3 in DNA: TGTGCCAGCACCGACAGGGGAGGCTATGGCTACACCTTC.

This chain joins TRBV4-1 and TRBJ1-5, with D possibly TRBD1 on 6 matching bases. Germline V gene lookup returns CDR1 MGHRA and CDR2 YSYEKL. Trimming stripped 1 base from V and 5 bases from J, with 12 bases between. The CDR3 extends over 15 amino acids. In DNA form, the CDR3 reads TGCGCCAGCAGCCAAGGGCCGGGACAAGATCAGCCCCAGCATTTT. This sequence encodes CASSQGPGQDQPQHF.

The rearrangement joins TRBV2 to TRBJ1-4; D possibly corresponds to TRBD1 (5 bases). CDR3 length: 15 residues. Germline assignment: CDR1 SNHLY and CDR2 FYNNEI. Trimming stripped 2 bases from V and 7 bases from J, with 14 bases between. The CDR3 sequence is CASSESGAGGEKLFF. In DNA, the CDR3 is TGTGCCAGCAGTGAATCCGGGGCCGGGGGTGAAAAACTGTTTTTT.

The chain links TRBV7-7 to TRBJ2-1, with TRBD2 matching over 9 bases. CDR1 and CDR2 (germline): SSHAT, FNYEAQ (reference sequence). The CDR3 totals 14 residues. The J segment lost 5 bases and the V segment lost 10 bases, leaving 9 bases of the junction unmatched. CDR3 nucleotides: TGTGCCACCCCCATGGTAGCGGGGGACAATGAGCAGTTCTTC. Translated: CATPMVAGDNEQFF.

The V call is TRBV7-9, the J call TRBJ1-1, with 7 bases aligning to TRBD1. The germline V gene encodes CDR1 SEHNR and CDR2 FQNEAQ (reference sequence). V was pared by 5 bases and J by 6 bases, with 12 bases of the junction left unmatched. The CDR3 is made up of 15 amino acids. DNA for the CDR3: TGTGCCAGCAGCCTCCGCGGCGGACAGGTCGCTGAAGCTTTCTTT. Its translation: CASSLRGGQVAEAFF.

The CDR3 nucleotides are TGCGCCAGTCACAGGGGCTCCTACGAGCAGTACTTC. Protein: CASHRGSYEQYF. V and J are TRBV10-1 and TRBJ2-7; TRBD1 agrees at 7 bases. The V gene's germline CDR1 is WNHNN and CDR2 SYGVQD (reference sequence). V shed 9 bases and J 0 bases; nucleotides not matched to a gene: 2. The length of the CDR3 is 12 residues.

CDR3 sequence (DNA): TGTGCCAGCGAGGGCTACACCTTC. This gives the protein CASEGYTF. V and J are TRBV7-2 and TRBJ1-2; unclear D gene. This CDR3 is built from 8 residues. CDR1 SGHTA and CDR2 FQGNSA come from the germline V gene. Trimming removed 8 bases from V and 8 bases from J, with 3 bases in between.

The chain carries TRBV7-9 and TRBJ2-1; 13 bases fit TRBD2. The CDR3 runs to 15 residues. Germline V gene sequence: CDR1 SEHNR, CDR2 FQNEAQ (reference sequence). The junction had 7 bases not matched to a gene; V was cut back by 7 bases and J by 7 bases. In DNA form, the CDR3 reads TGTGCCAGCAACCCCGGGACTAGCGGGGTAAATGAGCAGTTCTTC. This translates into CASNPGTSGVNEQFF.

This chain links TRBV5-1 with TRBJ2-1, with 8 bases lining up with TRBD1. J lost 6 bases, V lost 3 bases, and 8 bases had no gene match. The V gene's germline CDR1 is SGHRS and CDR2 YFSETQ. This CDR3 contains 15 residues. The CDR3, as DNA: TGCGCCAGCAGCTGGACAGGGAACGCAGCCAATGAGCAGTTCTTC. Protein sequence: CASSWTGNAANEQFF. Looking up the rest from reference TRBV5-1 and TRBJ2-1 gives the full variable domain: KAGVTQTPRYLIKTRGQQVTLSCSPISGHRSVSWYQQTPGQGLQFLFEYFSETQRNKGNFPGRFSGRQFSNSRSEMNVSTLELGDSALYLCASSWTGNAANEQFFGPGTRLTVL.

This clone was seen once. CDR3 bases: TGCGCCAGCAGCCAAGACGGGGGACTAGCGAGAATATATTCGAACACCGGGGAGCTGTTTTTT. As protein: CASSQDGGLARIYSNTGELFF. The rearrangement links TRBV4-1 to TRBJ2-2, with 10 nucleotides matching TRBD2. Germline loops: CDR1 MGHRA, CDR2 YSYEKL. This CDR3 has 21 amino acids. V shed 0 bases, J shed 0 bases, and the junction held 13 bases outside the gene matches.

This clone was observed a few times. The chain joins TRBV6-5 to TRBJ1-6; TRBD1 aligns across 7 bases. The junction had 12 bases not matched to a gene; V was cut back by 2 bases and J by 14 bases. The CDR3 spans 15 residues. Germline V CDR1 and CDR2: MNHEY, SVGAGI. CDR3 DNA sequence: TGTGCCAGCAGTTACGGGAGACAGGGCGTTCGGGCCCTCCACTTT. Encoded protein: CASSYGRQGVRALHF.

This clone has just one count. This chain links TRBV7-9 with TRBJ2-7; D perhaps matches TRBD2 (6 bases). The CDR3 runs to 15 residues. The V gene lost 0 bases and the J gene lost 5 bases, with 14 bases spanning the gap. Germline CDR1 SEHNR, CDR2 FQNEAQ (reference sequence). DNA for the CDR3: TGTGCCAGCAGCTTAGCATCGGGAGTAACACACGAGCAGTACTTC. It yields the protein CASSLASGVTHEQYF.

The rearrangement links TRBV10-3 to TRBJ1-5, with D maybe TRBD1 (5 bases). V lost 0 bases and J lost 1, with 10 bases in between. CDR3 length equals 16 residues. Germline V lookup: CDR1 ENHRY, CDR2 SYGVKD. The CDR3 loop is CAISESGLRSNQPQHF. CDR3 in DNA: TGTGCCATCAGTGAGTCGGGACTTCGGAGCAATCAGCCCCAGCATTTT.

This chain uses TRBV7-9 with TRBJ2-3, with TRBD2 matching over 10 bases. Germline CDR1 SEHNR, CDR2 FQNEAQ (reference sequence). The CDR3 runs to 17 residues. Germline trimming cut 1 base from V and 5 bases from J; bases unmatched to any gene: 9. The CDR3 coding sequence is TGTGCCAGCAGCTTAGGGGGCAGTTCTAGCGGGAGAGATACGCAGTATTTT. It codes for CASSLGGSSSGRDTQYF.

V and J are TRBV28 and TRBJ2-5; 7 nucleotides match TRBD1. CDR1 and CDR2 from the germline V gene are MDHEN and SYDVKM. The V segment lost 8 bases and the J segment 2 bases; nucleotides outside the gene matches: 5. The CDR3 extends over 13 amino acids. The CDR3 here is CASYDRAQETQYF. CDR3 coding DNA: TGTGCCAGCTACGACAGGGCACAAGAGACCCAGTACTTC.

The V call is TRBV9, the J call TRBJ2-1, with D maybe TRBD2 (6 bases). The CDR3 sequence is 16 residues long. Looked up from germline, CDR1 is SGDLS and CDR2 is YYNGEE. V was trimmed by 2 bases and J by 7 bases, leaving 19 bases between them. In DNA form, the CDR3 reads TGTGCCAGCAGCGTGCAGCCCGGGAGAGGTAGGAATGAGCAGTTCTTC. Protein product: CASSVQPGRGRNEQFF.

The chain is built from TRBV2 and TRBJ2-5; D possibly corresponds to TRBD2 (5 bases). In germline, CDR1 is SNHLY, CDR2 FYNNEI. Trimming took 3 bases from V and 4 from J, leaving 12 bases between them. The CDR3 is made up of 14 amino acids. The CDR3 DNA sequence: TGTGCCAGCAGTGAGTTCGCGAGCGGAGAGACCCAGTACTTC. Translating gives CASSEFASGETQYF.

The rearrangement joins TRBV7-9 to TRBJ1-4; D perhaps matches TRBD1 (5 bases). The CDR3 has 13 amino acids. Germline assignment: CDR1 SEHNR and CDR2 FQNEAQ (reference sequence). Trimming cost V 1 base and J 14 bases, with 14 bases left between them. CDR3 DNA sequence: TGTGCCAGCAGCTTAGAGAGGATGGGGGGGCTGTTTTTT. Its translation: CASSLERMGGLFF.

The chain has TRBV10-3 and TRBJ2-1; 7 bases align to TRBD2. Germline V CDR1 and CDR2: ENHRY, SYGVKD. The CDR3 runs 16 residues. The V segment lost 4 bases and the J segment 7 bases; nucleotides outside the gene matches: 13. The CDR3 reads CAISGYGGGGRNEQFF. The CDR3, as DNA: TGTGCCATCAGTGGCTATGGGGGGGGTGGTCGAAATGAGCAGTTCTTC.

This clone was counted between two and nine times. The chain combines TRBV27 with TRBJ1-2, with 12 bases identical to TRBD1. Germline CDR1 is MNHEY and CDR2 is SMNVEV (reference sequence). The CDR3 is 14 residues long. Trimming at V came to 6 bases and at J to 8 bases, leaving 7 bases not matched to a gene. In DNA form, the CDR3 reads TGTGCCAGCAGCCAGGGACAGGGGGCGCGAGGCTACACCTTC. Amino acids: CASSQGQGARGYTF.

The chain has TRBV27 and TRBJ2-5; D may be TRBD1 (7 bases). Per germline, CDR1 MNHEY and CDR2 SMNVEV (reference sequence). This CDR3 is built from 14 residues. Trimming left V 2 bases short and J 5 bases short, with 12 bases between. The DNA of the CDR3 is TGTGCCAGCAGTTTAAGGAGGGGGCGGGAGACCCAGTACTTC. Amino acids: CASSLRRGRETQYF.